These 19 T cell receptor beta chains were all obtained from the same sample, sequenced in a study of CD8 T cells in ankylosing spondylitis. MiXCR was run by TCRdb on the 5' RACE reads, yielding one entry per CDR3 protein. The repertoire holds roughly 240,000 distinct CDR3 sequences, with 30% to 35% as singletons. Sequenced material: blood, either unsorted or a sorted T cell fraction (not recorded which). The origin of the receptors is a male donor with ankylosing spondylitis or in good health (not recorded which).

V is TRBV5-1 and J is TRBJ2-1; tentatively, D is TRBD2 (7 bases). This CDR3 contains 13 residues. CDR1 is SGHRS and CDR2 is YFSETQ in the germline V gene. Trimming removed 4 bases at V and 6 bases at J, with 11 bases between. CDR3 region: CASSRGAGNEQFF. The CDR3 nucleotides read TGCGCCAGCAGCCGGGGGGCTGGCAATGAGCAGTTCTTC. Full variable domain (rest looked up from reference TRBV5-1 and TRBJ2-1): KAGVTQTPRYLIKTRGQQVTLSCSPISGHRSVSWYQQTPGQGLQFLFEYFSETQRNKGNFPGRFSGRQFSNSRSEMNVSTLELGDSALYLCASSRGAGNEQFFGPGTRLTVL.

In this sample, this clonotype turned up a few times. The genes are TRBV29-1 and TRBJ1-2; D is perhaps TRBD1 (6 bases). V was trimmed by 2 bases and J by 3 bases, leaving 13 bases between them. In germline, CDR1 is SQVTM, CDR2 ANQGSEA. The CDR3 loop spans 14 amino acids. CDR3 sequence reads: CSVESERGHYGYTF. CDR3 DNA sequence: TGCAGCGTTGAAAGTGAGCGGGGGCACTATGGCTACACCTTC.

This sequence joins TRBV9 and TRBJ1-2, with 10 bases aligning to TRBD1. V was clipped by 0 bases and J by 5 bases; unmatched bases: 10. The length of the CDR3 is 17 residues. CDR1 is SGDLS and CDR2 is YYNGEE in the germline V gene. The CDR3 DNA is TGTGCCAGCAGCGTAGAACCGGGGACAGGGGCGTGGTATGGCTACACCTTC. Translated, it gives CASSVEPGTGAWYGYTF.

V and J are TRBV5-1 and TRBJ2-3; either TRBD1 or TRBD2 may supply D (5 bases each). The germline V gene has CDR1 SGHRS and CDR2 YFSETQ. The V end lost 0 bases, the J end lost 4 bases, and 12 bases lay between the germline ends. The CDR3 spans 15 residues. CDR3 bases: TGCGCCAGCAGCTTGGTGGGGCGAGGGTCAGATACGCAGTATTTT. This gives the protein CASSLVGRGSDTQYF.

There are many counts of this clonotype. V is TRBV6-5 and J is TRBJ1-2; perhaps TRBD1 as D (6 bases). The germline V and J ends were trimmed by 5 bases and 8 bases, with 12 bases remaining between them. The CDR3 runs 12 residues. Germline CDR1 MNHEY, CDR2 SVGAGI. The CDR3 reads CASSPGQRGYTF. The CDR3 DNA follows: TGTGCCAGCAGTCCTGGACAGCGGGGCTACACCTTC.

This chain uses TRBV20-1 with TRBJ2-7; tentatively, D is TRBD1 (6 bases). Germline loops: CDR1 DFQATT, CDR2 SNEGSKA (reference sequence). The CDR3 runs to 14 residues. With 3 bases removed from V and 0 bases from J, the gap between germline ends came to 12 bases. The CDR3 spells CSARVDRSSYEQYF. For the CDR3, the DNA is TGCAGTGCTAGGGTAGACAGGAGCTCCTACGAGCAGTACTTC.

The CDR3 is CSVEIWTYNEQFF. The CDR3 DNA reads as TGCAGCGTTGAAATCTGGACCTACAATGAGCAGTTCTTC. The J gene is TRBJ2-1, the V gene TRBV29-1, with D unclear. V lost 2 bases and J 2 bases, leaving 7 bases between the germline ends. The germline V gene encodes CDR1 SQVTM and CDR2 ANQGSEA. This CDR3 has 13 amino acids.

There are a few counts of this clonotype. One end of the junction fails to match germline, which may point to a read error. The chain has TRBV15 and TRBJ2-4; TRBD1 aligns across 9 bases. Germline lookup yields CDR1 LNHNV and CDR2 YYDKDF (reference sequence). The CDR3 is 18 amino acids. This chain's CDR3 is CATSRNLAGTGSKNFQYF. CDR3 coding DNA: TGTGCCACCAGCAGAAATTTGGCGGGGACAGGGTCCAAAAACTTTCAGTACTTC.

This clonotype occurred a few times. The rearrangement uses TRBV27 and TRBJ2-5; possibly TRBD2 for D (5 bases). The CDR3 is 12 residues long. Trimming removed 5 bases at V and 7 bases at J, with 11 bases between. Germline loops: CDR1 MNHEY, CDR2 SMNVEV (reference sequence). This CDR3 is CASSRPGGTQYF. The DNA for the CDR3 is TGTGCCAGCAGTCGACCCGGAGGGACCCAGTACTTC.

CDR3 nucleotide sequence: TGTGCCAGCAGCCAGGGGTTTCCTAGCACAGATACGCAGTATTTT. It specifies CASSQGFPSTDTQYF. The chain recombines TRBV5-6 with TRBJ2-3; possible D gene TRBD1, 6 bases. The CDR3 covers 15 residues. Germline V gives CDR1 SGHDT, CDR2 YYEEEE. Trimming removed 4 bases from V and 0 bases from J, with 12 bases in between.

This chain connects TRBV24-1 to TRBJ2-1; possible D gene TRBD2, 6 bases. The CDR3 spans 13 residues. The V end lost 6 bases, the J end lost 8 bases, and 13 bases lay between the germline ends. Germline CDR1 reads KGHDR; CDR2 reads SFDVKD. CDR3: CATSIHGGDEQFF. CDR3 DNA sequence: TGTGCCACCAGTATTCACGGGGGTGATGAGCAGTTCTTC.

This clonotype was counted a few times. V and J are TRBV5-1 and TRBJ2-1; TRBD1 might be the D (6 bases). V lost 7 bases to trimming and J lost 8 bases, with 22 bases between them. The V gene's germline CDR1 is SGHRS and CDR2 YFSETQ. This CDR3 has 15 residues. As DNA, the CDR3 is TGCGCCAGCCAAAAGGCCCAAACAGGGTTAGATGAGCAGTTCTTC. Translation: CASQKAQTGLDEQFF.

The V gene is TRBV20-1, the J gene TRBJ2-1; 11 nucleotides match TRBD1. Unmatched junction bases numbered 13, after V lost 5 bases and J lost 7 bases. Germline CDR1 DFQATT, CDR2 SNEGSKA (reference sequence). This CDR3 spans 16 amino acids. CDR3 region: CSAGRFRDRGNNEQFF. CDR3 sequence (DNA): TGCAGTGCTGGGCGATTCCGGGACAGGGGGAATAATGAGCAGTTCTTC.

The V and J genes are TRBV6-5 and TRBJ2-7, with a possible D match to TRBD1 (8 bases). V was pared by 0 bases and J by 4 bases, with 16 bases between. CDR1 MNHEY and CDR2 SVGAGI come from the germline V gene. CDR3 size: 16 residues. CDR3 nucleotide sequence: TGTGCCAGCAGTTACTCCCAACAGGGGGGGCAATACGAGCAGTACTTC. Protein: CASSYSQQGGQYEQYF.

This clonotype has just a few counts. J is TRBJ2-1 and V is TRBV12-3 or TRBV12-4; TRBD2 agrees at 12 bases. The CDR3 is 15 residues long. The trim removed 7 bases at V and 3 bases at J, leaving 4 bases unmatched. The CDR3 region is CASNQLAGGYNEQFF. The CDR3 nucleotides read TGTGCCAGCAACCAACTAGCGGGGGGCTACAATGAGCAGTTCTTC.

This clonotype appeared a few times. V and J are TRBV18 and TRBJ2-1; D gene ambiguous. Looked up from germline, CDR1 is KGHSH and CDR2 is LQKENI. The CDR3 is 13 amino acids. With 2 bases removed from V and 9 bases from J, the gap between germline ends came to 11 bases. The CDR3 DNA reads as TGTGCCAGCTCACCAGGGCCCAATGGTGAGCAGTTCTTC. Translated: CASSPGPNGEQFF.

This clonotype was seen more than once but under ten times. The rearrangement links TRBV11-2 to TRBJ2-5; 12 positions agree with TRBD2. CDR3 size: 20 residues. Germline V gene data show CDR1 as SGHAT and CDR2 as FQNNGV. J gave up 6 bases and V 4 bases, and 21 bases lay outside the gene matches. The chain's CDR3 is CASSSSPRTLAGGRLKTQYF. CDR3 coding DNA: TGTGCCAGCAGCTCGAGTCCCAGGACGCTAGCGGGGGGGCGCTTGAAGACCCAGTACTTC.

The V call is TRBV29-1, the J call TRBJ1-5, with D perhaps TRBD1 (5 bases). The CDR3 loop spans 13 amino acids. V shed 4 bases and J shed 0 bases, with 7 bases lying between them. Germline-derived CDR1 and CDR2 are SQVTM and ANQGSEA. The CDR3 is CSVGQNSNQPQHF. The CDR3 DNA sequence: TGCAGCGTTGGACAGAATAGCAATCAGCCCCAGCATTTT.

The J gene is TRBJ2-3, the V gene TRBV27; D ambiguous. Germline CDR1 MNHEY, CDR2 SMNVEV (reference sequence). CDR3 length equals 13 residues. V was trimmed by 6 bases and J by 4 bases, leaving 11 bases between them. The CDR3 DNA reads as TGTGCCAGCAGAGAGGAACCTGCAGATACGCAGTATTTT. This encodes CASREEPADTQYF.